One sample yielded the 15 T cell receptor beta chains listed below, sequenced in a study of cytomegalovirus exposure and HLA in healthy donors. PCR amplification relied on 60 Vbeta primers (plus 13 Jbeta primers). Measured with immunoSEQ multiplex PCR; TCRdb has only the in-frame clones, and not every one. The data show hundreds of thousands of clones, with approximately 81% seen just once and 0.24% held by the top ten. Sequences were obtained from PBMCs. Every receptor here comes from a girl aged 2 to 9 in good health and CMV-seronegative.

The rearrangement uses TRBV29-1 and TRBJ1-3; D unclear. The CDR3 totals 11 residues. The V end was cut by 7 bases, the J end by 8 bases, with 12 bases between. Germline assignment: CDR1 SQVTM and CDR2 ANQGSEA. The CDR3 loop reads CSARLVDTIYF. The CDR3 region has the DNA TGCAGCGCTCGACTCGTGGACACCATATATTTT.

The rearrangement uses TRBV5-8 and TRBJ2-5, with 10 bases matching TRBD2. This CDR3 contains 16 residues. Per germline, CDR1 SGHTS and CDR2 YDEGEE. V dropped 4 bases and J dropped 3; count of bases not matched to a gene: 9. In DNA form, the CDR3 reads TGTGCCAGCAGCCTACCTTCCGGGACTAGCGAAGAGACCCAGTACTTC. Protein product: CASSLPSGTSEETQYF.

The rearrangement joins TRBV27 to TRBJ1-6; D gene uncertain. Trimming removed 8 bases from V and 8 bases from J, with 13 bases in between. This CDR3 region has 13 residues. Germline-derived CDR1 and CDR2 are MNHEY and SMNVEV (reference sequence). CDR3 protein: CASRAERDSPLHF. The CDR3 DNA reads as TGTGCCAGCCGGGCAGAGCGGGATTCACCCCTCCACTTT.

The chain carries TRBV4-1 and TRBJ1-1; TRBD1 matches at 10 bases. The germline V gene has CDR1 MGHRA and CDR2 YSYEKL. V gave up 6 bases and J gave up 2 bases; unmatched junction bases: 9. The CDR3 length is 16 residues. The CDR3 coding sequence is TGCGCCAGCAGGTTGGGACAGGGGAGTGGAAACACTGAAGCTTTCTTT. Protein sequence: CASRLGQGSGNTEAFF.

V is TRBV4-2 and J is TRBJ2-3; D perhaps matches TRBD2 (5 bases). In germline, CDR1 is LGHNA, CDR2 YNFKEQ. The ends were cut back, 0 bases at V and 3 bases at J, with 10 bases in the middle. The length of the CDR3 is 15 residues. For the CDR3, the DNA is TGTGCCAGCAGCCAAGATCTTACGGGGACAGATACGCAGTATTTT. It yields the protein CASSQDLTGTDTQYF.

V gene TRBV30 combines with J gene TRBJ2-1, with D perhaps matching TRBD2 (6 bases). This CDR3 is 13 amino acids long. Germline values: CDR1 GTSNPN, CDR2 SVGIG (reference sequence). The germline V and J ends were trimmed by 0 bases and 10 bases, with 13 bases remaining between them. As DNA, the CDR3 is TGTGCCTGGAGTGTACGAAGGAGGGAGGAGCAGTTCTTC. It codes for CAWSVRRREEQFF.

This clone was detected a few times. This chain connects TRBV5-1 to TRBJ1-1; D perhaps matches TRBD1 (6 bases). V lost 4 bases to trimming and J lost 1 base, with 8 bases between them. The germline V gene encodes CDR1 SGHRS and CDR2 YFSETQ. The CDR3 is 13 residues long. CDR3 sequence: CASSKGGNTEAFF. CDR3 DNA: TGCGCCAGCAGCAAAGGGGGGAACACTGAAGCTTTCTTT. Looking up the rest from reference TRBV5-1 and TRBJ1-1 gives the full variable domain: KAGVTQTPRYLIKTRGQQVTLSCSPISGHRSVSWYQQTPGQGLQFLFEYFSETQRNKGNFPGRFSGRQFSNSRSEMNVSTLELGDSALYLCASSKGGNTEAFFGQGTRLTVV.

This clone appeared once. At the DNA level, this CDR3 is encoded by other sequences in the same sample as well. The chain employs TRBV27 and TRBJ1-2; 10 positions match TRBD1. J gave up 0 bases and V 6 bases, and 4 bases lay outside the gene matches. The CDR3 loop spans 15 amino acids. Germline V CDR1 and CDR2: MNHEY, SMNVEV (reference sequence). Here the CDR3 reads CASSPGTGANYGYTF. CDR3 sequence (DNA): TGTGCCAGCAGCCCCGGGACAGGGGCTAACTATGGCTACACCTTC.

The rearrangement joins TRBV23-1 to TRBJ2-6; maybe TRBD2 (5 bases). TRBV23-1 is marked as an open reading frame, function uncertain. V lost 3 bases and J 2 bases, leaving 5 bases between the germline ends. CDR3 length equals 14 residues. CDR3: CASSHGAGANVLTF. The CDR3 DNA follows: TGCGCCAGCAGTCACGGGGCTGGGGCCAACGTCCTGACTTTC.

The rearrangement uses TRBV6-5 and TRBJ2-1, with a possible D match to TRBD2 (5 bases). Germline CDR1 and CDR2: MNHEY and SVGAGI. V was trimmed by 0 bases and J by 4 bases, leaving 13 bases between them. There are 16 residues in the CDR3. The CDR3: CASSYSRTGLYNEQFF. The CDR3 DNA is TGTGCCAGCAGTTACTCCAGGACTGGGCTGTACAATGAGCAGTTCTTC.

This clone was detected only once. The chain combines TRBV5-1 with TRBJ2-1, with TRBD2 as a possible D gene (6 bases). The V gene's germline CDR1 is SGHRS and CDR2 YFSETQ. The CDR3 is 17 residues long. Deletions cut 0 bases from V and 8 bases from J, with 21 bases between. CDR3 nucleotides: TGCGCCAGCAGCTTGGCCGGAGAGCGGGCATCCCTCGATGAGCAGTTCTTC. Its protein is CASSLAGERASLDEQFF.

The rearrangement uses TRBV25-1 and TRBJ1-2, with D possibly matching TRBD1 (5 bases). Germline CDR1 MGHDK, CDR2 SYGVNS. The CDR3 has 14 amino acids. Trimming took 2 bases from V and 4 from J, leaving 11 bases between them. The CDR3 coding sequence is TGTGCCAGCAGTGAAAGGGGCGTGAGCTATGGCTACACCTTC. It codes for CASSERGVSYGYTF.

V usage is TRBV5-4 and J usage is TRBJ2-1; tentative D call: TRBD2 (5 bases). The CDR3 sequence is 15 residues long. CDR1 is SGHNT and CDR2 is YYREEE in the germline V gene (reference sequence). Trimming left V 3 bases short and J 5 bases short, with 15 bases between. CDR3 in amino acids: CASSSGLFLDNEQFF. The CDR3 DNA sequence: TGTGCCAGCAGCTCTGGACTCTTTCTGGACAATGAGCAGTTCTTC.

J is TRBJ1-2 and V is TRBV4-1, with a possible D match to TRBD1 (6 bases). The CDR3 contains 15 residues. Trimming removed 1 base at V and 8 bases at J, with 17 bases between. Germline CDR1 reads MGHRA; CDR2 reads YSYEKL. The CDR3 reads CASSQGGGEREGYTF. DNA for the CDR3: TGCGCCAGCAGCCAAGGGGGGGGCGAGAGGGAGGGCTACACCTTC.

The chain's CDR3 is CASSLAGTGLDTIYF. The CDR3, as DNA: TGTGCCAGTAGCCTTGCCGGGACAGGGCTGGACACCATATATTTT. This chain uses TRBV19 with TRBJ1-3; the match to TRBD1 covers 9 bases. In germline, CDR1 is LNHDA, CDR2 SQIVND (reference sequence). J lost 8 bases, V lost 6 bases, and 11 bases had no gene match. CDR3 length: 15 residues.